A selection of T cell receptor beta chains follows, all from one sample in a study of CD8+CD57+ T cells in acquired aplastic anemia. One entry per CDR3 protein, called by TCRdb with MiXCR from the reads. The sample lists 250,000 to 350,000 distinct CDR3 sequences, approximately 57% seen once, with approximately 8.2% in the top ten. The sample taken for sequencing was sorted CD4+, CD8+, or CD8+CD57+ T cells (not recorded which) from PBMCs. The receptors stem from a human donor with severe aplastic anemia or a healthy control (not recorded which). CDR3s include the opening cysteine and the closing phenylalanine or tryptophan. Fields, in order: clone size, J gene, D gene, V gene, CDR3 protein, CDR3 DNA. D genes are given only for firm matches. A clone size is listed for some rows: how often the clone was seen (once, few, many), or a class if it is expanded.

>NA|TRBJ1-5|NA|TRBV24-1
CATSVTPTSNQPQHF
TGTGCCACCAGTGTGACACCTACGAGCAATCAGCCCCAGCATTTT
>NA|TRBJ1-4|NA|TRBV7-9
CASSPSGGGEKLFF
TGTGCCAGCAGCCCCTCTGGTGGGGGTGAAAAACTGTTTTTT
>NA|TRBJ1-1|NA|TRBV6-1
CASSQNLHPEAFF
TGTGCCAGCAGCCAAAATCTACACCCTGAAGCTTTCTTT
>many|TRBJ2-5|TRBD2|TRBV19
CASSMGRGFGETQYF
TGTGCCAGTAGTATGGGGCGGGGGTTCGGGGAGACCCAGTACTTC
>NA|TRBJ2-7|NA|TRBV20-1
CSARDTGDFYEQYF
TGCAGTGCTAGAGATACAGGGGACTTCTACGAGCAGTACTTC
>NA|TRBJ2-7|NA|TRBV20-1
CSARGTKSYEQYF
TGCAGTGCTAGAGGGACTAAATCCTACGAGCAGTACTTC
>many|TRBJ2-5|NA|TRBV7-9
CASTLSGLETQYF
TGTGCCAGCACCTTAAGCGGCTTGGAGACCCAGTACTTC
>NA|TRBJ1-5|NA|TRBV29-1
CSVDPPGRTSNQPQHF
TGCAGCGTTGACCCACCAGGCAGGACGAGCAATCAGCCCCAGCATTTT
>NA|TRBJ1-1|TRBD1|TRBV5-1
CASSGTDRSADEAFF
TGCGCCAGCAGCGGAACGGACAGGTCTGCGGATGAAGCTTTCTTT
>NA|TRBJ2-7|TRBD2|TRBV2
CASKSGRDYTYEQYF
TGTGCCAGCAAGTCGGGGAGGGACTACACCTACGAGCAGTACTTC
>NA|TRBJ2-1|TRBD2|TRBV20-1
CSARGTLAGGANEQFF
TGCAGTGCTAGAGGTACCCTAGCGGGGGGCGCGAATGAGCAGTTCTTC
>many|TRBJ2-1|NA|TRBV24-1
CATSEATAAYNEQFF
TGTGCCACCAGTGAAGCGACAGCAGCTTACAATGAGCAGTTCTTC
>NA|TRBJ1-6|NA|TRBV15
CATSRVEVYVRGSPLHF
TGTGCCACCAGCAGAGTTGAGGTTTACGTCCGTGGGTCACCCCTCCACTTT
>NA|TRBJ2-7|NA|TRBV12-3/TRBV12-4
CASRRTSSYEQYF
TGTGCCAGCAGACGGACGAGCTCCTACGAGCAGTACTTC
>NA|TRBJ1-2|NA|TRBV7-9
CASSLARRTGGGYTF
TGTGCCAGCAGCTTAGCGCGCCGGACGGGGGGAGGCTACACCTTC
>many|TRBJ1-5|NA|TRBV28
CASSRSGSNQPQHF
TGTGCCAGCAGTAGGTCAGGGAGCAATCAGCCCCAGCATTTT
>NA|TRBJ1-2|NA|TRBV19
CASSFKGPYGYTF
TGTGCCAGCAGCTTTAAGGGGCCTTATGGCTACACCTTC
>once|TRBJ2-3|NA|TRBV19
CASSIGEEDTQYF
TGTGCCAGTAGTATCGGAGAAGAAGATACGCAGTATTTT
>many|TRBJ2-7|NA|TRBV7-8
CASSTTYEQYF
TGTGCCAGCAGCACCACCTACGAGCAGTACTTC
>many|TRBJ1-2|NA|TRBV2
CASSEEVLGFGYTF
TGTGCCAGCAGTGAAGAGGTTTTGGGGTTTGGCTACACCTTC
>NA|TRBJ2-1|NA|TRBV20-1
CSASGAAYNEQFF
TGCAGTGCGTCGGGGGCGGCCTACAATGAGCAGTTCTTC
>NA|TRBJ2-6|NA|TRBV7-6
CASSLGRDHSGANVLTF
TGTGCCAGCAGCTTAGGCAGGGATCACTCTGGGGCCAACGTCCTGACTTTC
>NA|TRBJ1-2|NA|TRBV30
CACKWRVIYGYTF
TGTGCCTGCAAGTGGCGGGTAATCTATGGCTACACCTTC
>NA|TRBJ2-5|NA|TRBV2
CASTTGRRETQYF
TGTGCCAGCACTACTGGACGGAGGGAGACCCAGTACTTC
>NA|TRBJ1-1|NA|TRBV10-3
CAIWNPGANTEAFF
TGTGCCATCTGGAACCCGGGGGCGAACACTGAAGCTTTCTTT
>NA|TRBJ2-5|NA|TRBV5-4
CASSLTQTQETQYF
TGTGCCAGCAGCTTGACACAGACCCAAGAGACCCAGTACTTC